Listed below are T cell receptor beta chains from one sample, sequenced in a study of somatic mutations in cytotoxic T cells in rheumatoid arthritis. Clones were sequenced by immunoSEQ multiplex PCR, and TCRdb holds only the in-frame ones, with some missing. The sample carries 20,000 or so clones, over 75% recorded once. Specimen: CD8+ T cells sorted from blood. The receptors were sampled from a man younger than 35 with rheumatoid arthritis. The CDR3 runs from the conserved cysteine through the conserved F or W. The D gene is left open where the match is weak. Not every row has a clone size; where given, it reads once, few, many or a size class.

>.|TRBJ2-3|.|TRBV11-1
TGTGCCAGCAGCTCCACAGGGATGGGGATCACAGATACGCAGTATTTT
CASSSTGMGITDTQYF
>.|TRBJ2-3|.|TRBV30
TGTGCCTGGAGTCCCATCGATACGCAGTATTTT
CAWSPIDTQYF
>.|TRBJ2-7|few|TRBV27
TGTGCCAGCAGTTTACTCGGGGATTCCTACGAGCAGTACTTC
CASSLLGDSYEQYF
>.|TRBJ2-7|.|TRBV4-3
TGCGCCAGCAGCCAAGATATCACTCAAAGCTCCTACGAGCAGTACTTC
CASSQDITQSSYEQYF
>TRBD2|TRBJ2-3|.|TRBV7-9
TGTGCCAGCAGCTTAGGTCTAGCGGGGGGGCCAGATACGCAGTATTTT
CASSLGLAGGPDTQYF
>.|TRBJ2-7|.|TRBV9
TGTGCCAGCAGCGTAGCTCACAGCCACTACGAGCAGTACTTC
CASSVAHSHYEQYF
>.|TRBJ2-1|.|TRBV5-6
TGTGCCAGCACCAACCACAATGAGCAGTTCTTC
CASTNHNEQFF
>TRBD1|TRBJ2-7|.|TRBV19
TGTGCCAGTAGTCCGCAGGGGGTCCACGAGCAGTACTTC
CASSPQGVHEQYF
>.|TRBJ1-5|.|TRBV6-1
TGTGCCAGCAGTCCCCAAGGGGAGAGTCAGCCCCAGCATTTT
CASSPQGESQPQHF
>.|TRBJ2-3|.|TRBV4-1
TGCGCCAGCAGCCGGGGGGGGCTCGGACGGGGGGATACGCAGTATTTT
CASSRGGLGRGDTQYF
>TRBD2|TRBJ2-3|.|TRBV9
TGTGCCAGCAGCGAGGGACTAGCTAGAGATACGCAGTATTTT
CASSEGLARDTQYF
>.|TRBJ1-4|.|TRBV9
TGTGCCAGCAGCGGGGGGGGGTCTCTAAATGAAAAACTGTTTTTT
CASSGGGSLNEKLFF
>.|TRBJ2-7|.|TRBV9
TGTGCCAGCAGCGTGACAGGACACTACGAGCAGTACTTC
CASSVTGHYEQYF
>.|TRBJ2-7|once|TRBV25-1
TGTGCCAGCGGAGGGTACGAGCAGTACTTC
CASGGYEQYF
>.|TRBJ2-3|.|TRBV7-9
TGTGCCAGCGAGTTAGAATGGGAATCATCCACAGATACGCAGTATTTT
CASELEWESSTDTQYF
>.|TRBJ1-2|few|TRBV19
TGTGCCAGTAAGGGTGGTTGGGACTATGGCTACACCTTC
CASKGGWDYGYTF
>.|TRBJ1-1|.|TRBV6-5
TGTGCCAGCAGTTACTCGGGGGGTGACACTGAAGCTTTCTTT
CASSYSGGDTEAFF
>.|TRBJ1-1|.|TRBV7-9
TGTGCCAGCAGCTCGCACAGGGCGGGAACCACTGAAGCTTTCTTT
CASSSHRAGTTEAFF
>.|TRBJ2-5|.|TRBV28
TGTGCCATCAGGGATGGGGTCACGAGGACCCAGTACTTC
CAIRDGVTRTQYF
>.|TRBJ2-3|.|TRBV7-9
TGTGCCAGCAGCTCCGAAGACAGGCGTCAGGCAGATACGCAGTATTTT
CASSSEDRRQADTQYF
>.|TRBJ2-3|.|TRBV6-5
TGTGCCAGCAGTTACTCGTGGGAGGGGGGTACAGATACGCAGTATTTT
CASSYSWEGGTDTQYF
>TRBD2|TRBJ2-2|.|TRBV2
TGTGCCAGCATTCGCTATGGGAGGGACACCGGGGAGCTGTTTTTT
CASIRYGRDTGELFF
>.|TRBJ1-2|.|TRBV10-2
TGCGCCAGCAGTGAGGTCAGGTTAGGCTACACCTTC
CASSEVRLGYTF
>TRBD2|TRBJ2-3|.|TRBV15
TGTGCCACCAGCAGGAATAGCGGGGGAAACACAGATACGCAGTATTTT
CATSRNSGGNTDTQYF
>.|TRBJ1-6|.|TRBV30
TGTGCCTGGAGTGTACTTAATTCACCCCTCCACTTT
CAWSVLNSPLHF
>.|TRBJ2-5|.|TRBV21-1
TGTGCCAGCAGCAAAATTCCACCGTCTGGGCAAGAGACCCAGTACTTC
CASSKIPPSGQETQYF
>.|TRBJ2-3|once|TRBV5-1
TGCGCCAGCAGCTTGGGAGCAGGGAACACAGATACGCAGTATTTT
CASSLGAGNTDTQYF
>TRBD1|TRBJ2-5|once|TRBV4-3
TGCGCCAGCAGCCAAGGACAGGGGACGGCGGAGACCCAGTACTTC
CASSQGQGTAETQYF
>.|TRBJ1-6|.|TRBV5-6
TGTGCCAGCAGCTTGGAGGAGAAGCCCTATAATTCACCCCTCCACTTT
CASSLEEKPYNSPLHF